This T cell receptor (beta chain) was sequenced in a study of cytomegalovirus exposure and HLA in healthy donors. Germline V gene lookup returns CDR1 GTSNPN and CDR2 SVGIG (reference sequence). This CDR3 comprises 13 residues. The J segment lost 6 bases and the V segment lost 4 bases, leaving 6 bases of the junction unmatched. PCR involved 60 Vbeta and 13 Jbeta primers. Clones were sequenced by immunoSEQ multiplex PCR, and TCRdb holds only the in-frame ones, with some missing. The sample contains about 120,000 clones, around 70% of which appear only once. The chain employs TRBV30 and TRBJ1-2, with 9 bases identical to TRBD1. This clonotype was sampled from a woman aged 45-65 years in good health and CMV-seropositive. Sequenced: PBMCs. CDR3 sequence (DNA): TGTGCCTGGACGACAGGGGGTGTAAATGGCTACACCTTC. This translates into CAWTTGGVNGYTF.